This passage covers 31 T cell receptor beta chains from one sample sequenced in a study of T-cell memory formation after mild COVID-19. MiXCR, run by TCRdb on the 5' RACE reads, gives a single entry per CDR3 protein. The table lists 550,000 to 600,000 distinct CDR3 sequences, approximately 21% of them singletons. The sample was PBMCs or a T cell subset sorted from them (not recorded which). These receptors came from an adult woman who had mild COVID-19 (a few samples of this study predate the infection). Cell type and time point are not known.

The J gene is TRBJ2-1, the V gene TRBV13; no firm D call. V shed 5 bases and J shed 9 bases, with 17 bases lying between them. The CDR3 covers 14 residues. Germline V gives CDR1 PRHDT, CDR2 FYEKMQ (reference sequence). The CDR3 DNA sequence: TGTGCCAGCAGCCCCCCCCTTAGGATGGGTGAGCAGTTCTTC. This encodes CASSPPLRMGEQFF.

The V and J genes are TRBV7-3 and TRBJ1-2; TRBD1 is a possible D gene (5 bases). The CDR3 totals 13 residues. Germline V gives CDR1 SGHTA, CDR2 FQGTGA. The ends were cut back, 3 bases at V and 7 bases at J, with 12 bases in the middle. CDR3 protein: CASSLAEGSGYTF. As DNA, the CDR3 is TGTGCCAGCAGCTTGGCCGAGGGGTCTGGCTACACCTTC.

A few counts support this clonotype. The V call is TRBV5-1, the J call TRBJ2-7, with D unresolved. V lost 0 bases and J lost 0, with 10 bases in between. This CDR3 region has 15 residues. Germline V gene lookup returns CDR1 SGHRS and CDR2 YFSETQ. The CDR3 reads CASSLGSFPSYEQYF. The CDR3, as DNA: TGCGCCAGCAGCTTGGGAAGCTTCCCCTCCTACGAGCAGTACTTC.

The V call is TRBV15, the J call TRBJ1-2; D remains unclear. Germline values: CDR1 LNHNV, CDR2 YYDKDF (reference sequence). The CDR3 is 14 amino acids. V lost 1 base and J 8 bases, leaving 14 bases between the germline ends. The CDR3 DNA reads as TGTGCCACCAGCAGAGCCCCAGACACGGAGGGCTACACCTTC. Translation: CATSRAPDTEGYTF. Full variable domain (outside the CDR3, taken from reference TRBV15 and TRBJ1-2): DAMVIQNPRYQVTQFGKPVTLSCSQTLNHNVMYWYQQKSSQAPKLLFHYYDKDFNNEADTPDNFQSRRPNTSFCFLDIRSPGLGDTAMYLCATSRAPDTEGYTFGSGTRLTVV.

The CDR3 sequence is CASSLVGGRGYNEQFF. CDR3 bases: TGTGCCAGCAGCTTAGTGGGCGGGAGGGGCTACAATGAGCAGTTCTTC. The chain combines TRBV7-8 with TRBJ2-1; TRBD2 aligns across 9 bases. The CDR3 is 16 residues long. The V gene end was trimmed by 1 base and the J gene end by 3 bases; junction bases not matched to a gene: 4. Germline-derived CDR1 and CDR2 are SGHVS and FQNEAQ.

DNA of the CDR3: TGTGCCAGCAGATCTCACACCGCAACTAATGAAAAACTGTTTTTT. It specifies CASRSHTATNEKLFF. The chain is built from TRBV2 and TRBJ1-4; D unresolved. This CDR3 spans 15 amino acids. V lost 6 bases to trimming and J lost 0 bases, with 11 bases between them. Germline CDR1 is SNHLY and CDR2 is FYNNEI. The variable domain in full, completed from reference TRBV2 and TRBJ1-4, reads EPEVTQTPSHQVTQMGQEVILRCVPISNHLYFYWYRQILGQKVEFLVSFYNNEISEKSEIFDDQFSVERPDGSNFTLKIRSTKLEDSAMYFCASRSHTATNEKLFFGSGTQLSVL.

This clonotype occurred a few times. This chain connects TRBV4-3 to TRBJ2-7; D is perhaps TRBD1 (6 bases). This CDR3 is 13 amino acids long. V shed 0 bases and J shed 10 bases, with 13 bases lying between them. CDR1 LGHNA and CDR2 YSLEER come from the germline V gene. The CDR3 loop is CASSQDKTDSQYF. CDR3 nucleotides: TGCGCCAGCAGCCAAGATAAGACGGACAGCCAGTACTTC.

This chain uses TRBV7-2 with TRBJ2-1; 12 positions match TRBD2. This CDR3 contains 19 residues. Germline values: CDR1 SGHTA, CDR2 FQGNSA. V shed 2 bases and J 0 bases; nucleotides not matched to a gene: 8. Here the CDR3 reads CASSLRGGLAGLSYNEQFF. CDR3 nucleotides: TGTGCCAGCAGCTTAAGGGGGGGACTAGCGGGTCTCTCCTACAATGAGCAGTTCTTC.

V gene TRBV20-1 combines with J gene TRBJ1-5; the match to TRBD1 covers 8 bases. Germline V gives CDR1 DFQATT, CDR2 SNEGSKA (reference sequence). The CDR3 totals 13 residues. The J segment lost 4 bases and the V segment lost 4 bases, leaving 3 bases of the junction unmatched. CDR3 loop: CSATRTGNQPQHF. DNA of the CDR3: TGCAGTGCTACCCGGACAGGGAATCAGCCCCAGCATTTT.

The chain employs TRBV19 and TRBJ1-1; D unclear. CDR3 length equals 13 residues. CDR1 is LNHDA and CDR2 is SQIVND in the germline V gene (reference sequence). V lost 3 bases and J 4 bases, leaving 9 bases between the germline ends. The chain's CDR3 is CASSILGSTEAFF. The CDR3 DNA is TGTGCCAGTAGTATTTTAGGGTCCACTGAAGCTTTCTTT. The full variable domain, with the rest looked up from reference TRBV19 and TRBJ1-1, is DGGITQSPKYLFRKEGQNVTLSCEQNLNHDAMYWYRQDPGQGLRLIYYSQIVNDFQKGDIAEGYSVSREKKESFPLTVTSAQKNPTAFYLCASSILGSTEAFFGQGTRLTVV.

The chain employs TRBV12-3 or TRBV12-4 and TRBJ2-2; 7 nucleotides align to TRBD2. With 5 bases clipped from V and 3 bases from J, the junction kept 3 bases outside the gene matches. This CDR3 has 14 residues. The CDR3 DNA is TGTGCCAGCAGTCCGGGGGGTGACACCGGGGAGCTGTTTTTT. Protein: CASSPGGDTGELFF.

The V and J genes are TRBV24-1 and TRBJ2-5; 7 bases align to TRBD2. This CDR3 has 14 residues. V was pared by 3 bases and J by 5 bases, with 5 bases of the junction left unmatched. Germline lookup yields CDR1 KGHDR and CDR2 SFDVKD. The chain's CDR3 is CATSDLADPETQYF. The CDR3 DNA follows: TGTGCCACCAGTGATCTAGCGGATCCGGAGACCCAGTACTTC.

V and J are TRBV6-5 and TRBJ1-4; possible D gene TRBD1, 6 bases. Germline assignment: CDR1 MNHEY and CDR2 SVGAGI. The V end lost 5 bases, the J end lost 7 bases, and 14 bases lay between the germline ends. This CDR3 is built from 14 residues. CDR3 sequence reads: CASSNRVKGEKLFF. The DNA for the CDR3 is TGTGCCAGCAGTAACAGGGTGAAGGGTGAAAAACTGTTTTTT.

This clonotype was picked up a small number of times. The CDR3 here is CASGERWGYEQYF. For the CDR3, the DNA is TGTGCCAGCGGCGAGCGGTGGGGTTACGAGCAGTACTTC. The chain links TRBV27 to TRBJ2-7, with D perhaps matching TRBD2 (5 bases). Germline loops: CDR1 MNHEY, CDR2 SMNVEV (reference sequence). This CDR3 comprises 13 residues. V lost 8 bases, J lost 4 bases, and 15 bases lay in between.

A few counts support this clonotype. This rearrangement joins TRBV18 to TRBJ2-1; 8 positions match TRBD1. With V trimmed by 3 bases and J by 8 bases, 15 bases remained unmatched. The CDR3 loop spans 17 amino acids. The germline V gene has CDR1 KGHSH and CDR2 LQKENI. The CDR3 DNA follows: TGTGCCAGCTCACCTCGACAGGGGCCCTCCTCGCCGGATGAGCAGTTCTTC. Encoded protein: CASSPRQGPSSPDEQFF.

The sample holds a few counts of this clonotype. This chain connects TRBV6-5 to TRBJ2-1; 9 bases line up with TRBD1. Germline V gene data show CDR1 as MNHEY and CDR2 as SVGAGI. With 4 bases clipped from V and 6 bases from J, the junction kept 7 bases outside the gene matches. The CDR3 length is 15 residues. The CDR3 is CASSFWTGEGNEQFF. DNA for the CDR3: TGTGCCAGCAGTTTCTGGACAGGGGAAGGCAATGAGCAGTTCTTC.

This clonotype appeared once. V usage is TRBV20-1 and J usage is TRBJ2-7; 7 nucleotides line up with TRBD2. Germline lookup yields CDR1 DFQATT and CDR2 SNEGSKA (reference sequence). The CDR3 spans 17 residues. V dropped 1 base and J dropped 3; count of bases not matched to a gene: 15. As DNA, the CDR3 is TGCAGTGCTAGAGCTGGCAGGATAAGCGGGACGGGCTACGAGCAGTACTTC. It specifies CSARAGRISGTGYEQYF.

The chain has TRBV27 and TRBJ1-1; D remains unclear. The CDR3 length is 17 residues. Germline V gene sequence: CDR1 MNHEY, CDR2 SMNVEV (reference sequence). The V end lost 4 bases, the J end lost 5 bases, and 23 bases lay between the germline ends. CDR3 in amino acids: CASSSARGPMERTEAFF. CDR3 nucleotides: TGTGCCAGCAGTTCTGCCAGAGGGCCCATGGAGAGGACTGAAGCTTTCTTT.

This clonotype was counted only a few times. CDR3 bases: TGCGCCAGCAGCTTGGGAGCTGGGCCGGGGGAGACCCAGTACTTC. As protein: CASSLGAGPGETQYF. The chain uses TRBV5-1 and TRBJ2-5; D is perhaps TRBD2 (5 bases). The CDR3 has 15 amino acids. CDR1 is SGHRS, CDR2 YFSETQ, per germline. V lost 0 bases, J lost 5 bases, and 14 bases lay in between.

The V and J genes are TRBV6-1 and TRBJ1-5; 7 positions match TRBD1. Trimming cost V 5 bases and J 7 bases; bases outside gene matches: 11. The length of the CDR3 is 15 residues. Germline values: CDR1 MNHNS, CDR2 SASEGT. The CDR3 DNA reads TGTGCCAGCAGTTATCAAGGGGGCGCCGGGCAGCCCCAGCATTTT. Translation: CASSYQGGAGQPQHF.

This clonotype was found a few times. J is TRBJ2-3 and V is TRBV7-2; possible D gene TRBD2, 5 bases. The CDR3 runs to 15 residues. V lost 1 base and J 3 bases, leaving 11 bases between the germline ends. CDR1 is SGHTA and CDR2 is FQGNSA in the germline V gene. In DNA form, the CDR3 reads TGTGCCAGCAGCTTAGACCGGCGGGTTACAGATACGCAGTATTTT. This translates into CASSLDRRVTDTQYF. Variable domain in full (rest from reference TRBV7-2 and TRBJ2-3): GAGVSQSPSNKVTEKGKDVELRCDPISGHTALYWYRQSLGQGLEFLIYFQGNSAPDKSGLPSDRFSAERTGGSVSTLTIQRTQQEDSAVYLCASSLDRRVTDTQYFGPGTRLTVL.

This clonotype was seen at least ten times. The chain combines TRBV7-8 with TRBJ2-1; possible D gene TRBD2, 6 bases. Germline values: CDR1 SGHVS, CDR2 FQNEAQ. V was pared by 5 bases and J by 5 bases, with 16 bases between. There are 15 residues in the CDR3. Written as DNA, the CDR3 is TGTGCCAGCAGCGCGGGACTGCTAAATCACAATGAGCAGTTCTTC. Its protein is CASSAGLLNHNEQFF.

The chain couples TRBV27 to TRBJ2-3; 9 bases are a match to TRBD1. Germline CDR1 and CDR2: MNHEY and SMNVEV (reference sequence). The CDR3 has 16 residues. Unmatched junction bases numbered 15, after V lost 8 bases and J lost 6 bases. The CDR3 region is CASATSTGGYIDTQYF. Written as DNA, the CDR3 is TGTGCCAGCGCTACATCTACAGGGGGCTACATCGATACGCAGTATTTT.

This clonotype was detected only a few times. CDR3 bases: TGTGCCAGCAGTTTAGCAAGCCAGCTGAAGACTTTCTTT. Protein product: CASSLASQLKTFF. J is TRBJ1-1 and V is TRBV12-3 or TRBV12-4, with unresolved D. The ends were cut back, 0 bases at V and 12 bases at J, with 14 bases in the middle. This CDR3 has 13 amino acids.

This clonotype was detected only a few times. This chain links TRBV7-2 with TRBJ2-5, with D perhaps matching TRBD2 (6 bases). Looked up from germline, CDR1 is SGHTA and CDR2 is FQGNSA. The V end was cut by 5 bases, the J end by 4 bases, with 11 bases between. The CDR3 is 13 amino acids. CDR3: CASSAWRGETQYF. The CDR3, as DNA: TGTGCCAGCAGCGCGTGGCGGGGAGAGACCCAGTACTTC.

J is TRBJ2-1 and V is TRBV6-2 or TRBV6-3; TRBD1 agrees at 8 bases. CDR3 length: 16 residues. CDR1 is MNHEY and CDR2 is SVGEGT in the germline V gene. V shed 2 bases, J shed 4 bases, and the junction held 7 bases outside the gene matches. The CDR3 here is CASSYGQGAGYNEQFF. CDR3 sequence (DNA): TGTGCCAGCAGTTACGGGCAGGGGGCTGGGTACAATGAGCAGTTCTTC.

This clonotype was picked up a small number of times. This chain joins TRBV7-6 and TRBJ2-7; D tentatively fits TRBD1 or TRBD2 (5 bases each). Germline assignment: CDR1 SGHVS and CDR2 FNYEAQ. This CDR3 is 17 amino acids long. Trimming shortened V by 1 base and J by 2 bases, and 18 bases separated the two germline ends. In DNA form, the CDR3 reads TGTGCCAGCAGCTTAGAGGGCCCTCTTGGGGGACCCTACGAGCAGTACTTC. Its protein is CASSLEGPLGGPYEQYF.

The table lists this clonotype with a few counts. The rearrangement uses TRBV7-2 and TRBJ2-1, with 8 nucleotides matching TRBD2. The V gene's germline CDR1 is SGHTA and CDR2 FQGNSA. The J segment lost 6 bases and the V segment lost 6 bases, leaving 16 bases of the junction unmatched. The CDR3 covers 17 residues. CDR3 sequence (DNA): TGTGCCAGCAGTAAACGTATTCCGGGACTAGATCCCAATGAGCAGTTCTTC. It is translated as CASSKRIPGLDPNEQFF. The entire variable domain, with the rest obtained from reference TRBV7-2 and TRBJ2-1, is as follows: GAGVSQSPSNKVTEKGKDVELRCDPISGHTALYWYRQSLGQGLEFLIYFQGNSAPDKSGLPSDRFSAERTGGSVSTLTIQRTQQEDSAVYLCASSKRIPGLDPNEQFFGPGTRLTVL.

This clonotype was detected ten times or more. The V gene is TRBV5-1, the J gene TRBJ2-3, with TRBD2 identical over 12 bases. The CDR3 has 17 amino acids. Trimming removed 3 bases from V and 0 bases from J; junction bases left unmatched: 5. CDR1 is SGHRS, CDR2 YFSETQ, per germline. DNA of the CDR3: TGCGCCAGCAGCTCTGGGACTAGCGGGCCTAGCACAGATACGCAGTATTTT. Its translation: CASSSGTSGPSTDTQYF.

This clonotype was recorded at least ten times. The rearrangement links TRBV12-3 or TRBV12-4 to TRBJ2-1; 10 bases agree with TRBD2. The V gene end was trimmed by 6 bases and the J gene end by 1 base; junction bases not matched to a gene: 6. CDR3 length: 16 residues. The CDR3 DNA reads as TGTGCCAGCAGCCTCCGTAGCGGGAGGTCCTACAATGAGCAGTTCTTC. The encoded protein is CASSLRSGRSYNEQFF.

The chain uses TRBV7-6 and TRBJ2-5; D might be TRBD2 (6 bases). V lost 4 bases and J lost 7, with 22 bases in between. The CDR3 is made up of 16 amino acids. From germline, CDR1 is SGHVS and CDR2 FNYEAQ. CDR3 DNA: TGTGCCAGCAGCTCAGGTGGGATGGAGGGGCATCCGACCCAGTACTTC. Translated: CASSSGGMEGHPTQYF.